Only one count was recorded for the clone carrying this T cell receptor (beta chain). This sample stems from a study of preoperative IRX-2 immunotherapy in early breast cancer. TCRdb keeps only in-frame clones here, not all; method: immunoSEQ multiplex PCR. The sample shows roughly 43,000 clones, 85% to 95% of them seen only once. The V gene's germline CDR1 is MDHEN and CDR2 SYDVKM. The CDR3 is made up of 15 amino acids. J was trimmed by 2 bases and V by 4 bases; bases with no gene match: 7. Indicated treatment: preoperative locoregional IRX-2 cytokine immunotherapy. Preoperative locoregional IRX-2 cytokine immunotherapy was tested in the phase Ib source study.

The sequencing here drew on tumor tissue, taken after IRX-2 immunotherapy. The V gene is TRBV28, the J gene TRBJ2-7, with 8 positions matching TRBD2. This TCR was recovered from a human donor with breast cancer. In nucleotides, the CDR3 is TGTGCCAGCAGTTCGGGGGGGCCCACTGCCTACGAGCAGTACTTC. Translating gives CASSSGGPTAYEQYF.